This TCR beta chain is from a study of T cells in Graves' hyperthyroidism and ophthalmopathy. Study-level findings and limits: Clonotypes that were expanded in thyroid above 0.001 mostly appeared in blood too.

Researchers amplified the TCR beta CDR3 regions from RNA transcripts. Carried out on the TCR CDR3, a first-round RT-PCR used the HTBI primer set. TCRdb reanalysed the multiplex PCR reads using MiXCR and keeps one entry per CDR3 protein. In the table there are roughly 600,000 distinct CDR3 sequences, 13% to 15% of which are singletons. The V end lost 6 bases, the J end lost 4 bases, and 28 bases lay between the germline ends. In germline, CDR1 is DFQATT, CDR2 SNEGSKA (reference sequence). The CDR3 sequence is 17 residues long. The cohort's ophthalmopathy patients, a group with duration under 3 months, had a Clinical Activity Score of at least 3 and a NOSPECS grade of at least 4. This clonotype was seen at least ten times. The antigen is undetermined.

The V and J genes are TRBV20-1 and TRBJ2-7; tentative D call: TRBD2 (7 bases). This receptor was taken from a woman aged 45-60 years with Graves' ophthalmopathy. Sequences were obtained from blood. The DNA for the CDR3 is TGCAGTGCGAGGGGGACTACGGCGGAGACGACTATTTACGAGCAGTACTTC. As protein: CSARGTTAETTIYEQYF.